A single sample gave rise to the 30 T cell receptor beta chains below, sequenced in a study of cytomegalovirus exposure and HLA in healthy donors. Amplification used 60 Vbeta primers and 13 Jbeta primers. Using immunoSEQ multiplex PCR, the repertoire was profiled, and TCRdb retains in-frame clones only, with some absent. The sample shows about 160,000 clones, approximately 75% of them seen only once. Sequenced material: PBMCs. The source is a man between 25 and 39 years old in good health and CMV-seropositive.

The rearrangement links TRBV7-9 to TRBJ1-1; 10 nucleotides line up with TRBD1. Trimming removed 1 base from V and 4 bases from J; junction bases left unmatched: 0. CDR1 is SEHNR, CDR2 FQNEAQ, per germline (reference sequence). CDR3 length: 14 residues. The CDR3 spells CASSLGDRGTEAFF. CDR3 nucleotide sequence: TGTGCCAGCAGCTTAGGGGACAGGGGCACTGAAGCTTTCTTT.

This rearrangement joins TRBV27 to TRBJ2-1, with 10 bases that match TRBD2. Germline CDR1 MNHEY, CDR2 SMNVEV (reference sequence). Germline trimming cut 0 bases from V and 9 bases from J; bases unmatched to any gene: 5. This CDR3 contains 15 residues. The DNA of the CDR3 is TGTGCCAGCAGTTTATCAAGCGGGGGGGCCACTGAGCAGTTCTTC. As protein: CASSLSSGGATEQFF.

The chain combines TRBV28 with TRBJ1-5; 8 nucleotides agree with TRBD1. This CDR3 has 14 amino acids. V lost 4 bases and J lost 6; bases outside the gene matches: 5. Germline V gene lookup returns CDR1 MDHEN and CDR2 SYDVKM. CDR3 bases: TGTGCCAGCAGTTCCGGACAGGGCAGTCAGCCCCAGCATTTT. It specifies CASSSGQGSQPQHF. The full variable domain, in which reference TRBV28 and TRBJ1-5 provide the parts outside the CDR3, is DVKVTQSSRYLVKRTGEKVFLECVQDMDHENMFWYRQDPGLGLRLIYFSYDVKMKEKGDIPEGYSVSREKKERFSLILESASTNQTSMYLCASSSGQGSQPQHFGDGTRLSIL.

The CDR3 sequence is CASSQDSRTDTQYF. The CDR3 bases are TGCGCCAGCAGCCAAGATTCTAGGACAGATACGCAGTATTTT. The chain employs TRBV4-3 and TRBJ2-3; D is unresolved. Germline CDR1 and CDR2: LGHNA and YSLEER. Between the trimmed V and J ends, which lost 0 bases and 3 bases, there was a span of 7 bases. CDR3 size: 14 residues.

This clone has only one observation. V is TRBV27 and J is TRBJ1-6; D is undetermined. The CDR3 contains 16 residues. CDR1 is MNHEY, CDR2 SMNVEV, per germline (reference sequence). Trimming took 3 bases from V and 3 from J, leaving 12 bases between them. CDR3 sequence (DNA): TGTGCCAGCAGTTTGTCGAGGGTGATCTATAATTCACCCCTCCACTTT. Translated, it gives CASSLSRVIYNSPLHF.

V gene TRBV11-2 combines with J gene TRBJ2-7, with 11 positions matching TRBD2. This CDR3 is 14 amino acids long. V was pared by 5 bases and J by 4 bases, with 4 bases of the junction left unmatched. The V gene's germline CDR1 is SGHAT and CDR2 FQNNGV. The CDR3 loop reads CASSVLAGEYEQYF. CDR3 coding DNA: TGTGCCAGCAGCGTACTAGCGGGGGAGTACGAGCAGTACTTC. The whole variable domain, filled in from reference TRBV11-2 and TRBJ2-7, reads EAGVAQSPRYKIIEKRQSVAFWCNPISGHATLYWYQQILGQGPKLLIQFQNNGVVDDSQLPKDRFSAERLKGVDSTLKIQPAKLEDSAVYLCASSVLAGEYEQYFGPGTRLTVT.

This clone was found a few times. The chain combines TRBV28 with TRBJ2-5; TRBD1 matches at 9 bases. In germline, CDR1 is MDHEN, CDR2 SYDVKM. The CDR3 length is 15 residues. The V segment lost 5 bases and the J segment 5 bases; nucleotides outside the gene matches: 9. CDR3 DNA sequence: TGTGCCAGCAGTAACAGGGGGCATCTCATGGAGACCCAGTACTTC. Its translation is CASSNRGHLMETQYF.

CDR3 amino acids: CASSFGTGVSGANVLTF. The CDR3 region has the DNA TGCGCCAGCAGCTTTGGGACAGGGGTCTCTGGGGCCAACGTCCTGACTTTC. The chain couples TRBV5-1 to TRBJ2-6; the match to TRBD1 covers 10 bases. The CDR3 sequence is 17 residues long. Germline trimming cut 2 bases from V and 0 bases from J; bases unmatched to any gene: 2. Germline V gives CDR1 SGHRS, CDR2 YFSETQ.

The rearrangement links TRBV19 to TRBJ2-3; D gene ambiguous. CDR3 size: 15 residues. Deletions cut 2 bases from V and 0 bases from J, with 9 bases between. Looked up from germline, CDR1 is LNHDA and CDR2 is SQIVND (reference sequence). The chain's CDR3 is CASSITDASTDTQYF. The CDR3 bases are TGTGCCAGTAGTATAACAGACGCTAGCACAGATACGCAGTATTTT.

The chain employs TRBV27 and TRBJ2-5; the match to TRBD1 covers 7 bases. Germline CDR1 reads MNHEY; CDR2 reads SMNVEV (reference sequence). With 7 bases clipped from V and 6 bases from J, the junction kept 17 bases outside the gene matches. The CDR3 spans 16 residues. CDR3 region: CASTPTAPHRGQTQYF. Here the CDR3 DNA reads TGTGCCAGCACCCCCACGGCACCGCACAGGGGTCAGACCCAGTACTTC.

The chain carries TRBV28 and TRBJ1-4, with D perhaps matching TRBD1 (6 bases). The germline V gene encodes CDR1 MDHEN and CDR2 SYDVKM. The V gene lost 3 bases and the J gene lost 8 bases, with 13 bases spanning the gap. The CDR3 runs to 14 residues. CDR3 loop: CASSFFQGLEKLFF. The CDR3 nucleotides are TGTGCCAGCAGTTTCTTCCAGGGGTTGGAAAAACTGTTTTTT.

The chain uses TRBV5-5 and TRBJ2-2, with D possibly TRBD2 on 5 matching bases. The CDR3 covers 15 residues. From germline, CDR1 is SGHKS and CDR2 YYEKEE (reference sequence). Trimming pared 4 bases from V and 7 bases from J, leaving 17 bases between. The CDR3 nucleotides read TGTGCCAGCAGCGATGACCCGGGGTTGGGCGGGGAGCTGTTTTTT. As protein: CASSDDPGLGGELFF.

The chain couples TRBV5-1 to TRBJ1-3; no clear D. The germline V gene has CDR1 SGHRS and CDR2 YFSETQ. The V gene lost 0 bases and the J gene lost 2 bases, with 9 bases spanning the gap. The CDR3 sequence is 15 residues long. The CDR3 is CASSLARRTGNTIYF. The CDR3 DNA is TGCGCCAGCAGCTTGGCCAGGCGCACTGGAAACACCATATATTTT.

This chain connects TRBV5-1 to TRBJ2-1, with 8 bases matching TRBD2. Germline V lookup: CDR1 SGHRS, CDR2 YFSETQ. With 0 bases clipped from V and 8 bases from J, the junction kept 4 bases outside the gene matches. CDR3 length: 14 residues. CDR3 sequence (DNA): TGCGCCAGCAGCTTGGCGGGCGGGGGGTATGAGCAGTTCTTC. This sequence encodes CASSLAGGGYEQFF.

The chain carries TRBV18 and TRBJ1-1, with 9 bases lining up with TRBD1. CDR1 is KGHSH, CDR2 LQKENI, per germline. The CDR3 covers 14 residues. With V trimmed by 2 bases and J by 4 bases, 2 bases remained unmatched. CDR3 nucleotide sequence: TGTGCCAGCTCACCAGACAGGGGGTTCACTGAAGCTTTCTTT. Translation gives CASSPDRGFTEAFF.

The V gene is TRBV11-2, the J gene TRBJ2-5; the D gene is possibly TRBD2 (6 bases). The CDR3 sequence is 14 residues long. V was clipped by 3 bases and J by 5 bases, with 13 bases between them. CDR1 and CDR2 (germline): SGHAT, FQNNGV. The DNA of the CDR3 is TGTGCCAGCAGCTTGGGCGGGGTTGGGGAGACCCAGTACTTC. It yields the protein CASSLGGVGETQYF.

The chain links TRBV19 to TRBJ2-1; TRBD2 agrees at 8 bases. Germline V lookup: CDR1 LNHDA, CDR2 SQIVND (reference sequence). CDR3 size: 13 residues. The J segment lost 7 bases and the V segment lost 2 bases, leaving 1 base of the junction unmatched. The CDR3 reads CASSILAGNEQFF. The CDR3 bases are TGTGCCAGTAGTATACTAGCGGGTAATGAGCAGTTCTTC.

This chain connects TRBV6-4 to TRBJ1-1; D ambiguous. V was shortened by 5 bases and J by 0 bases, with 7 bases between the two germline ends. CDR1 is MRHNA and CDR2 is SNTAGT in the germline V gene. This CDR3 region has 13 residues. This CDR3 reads CASSWQVNTEAFF. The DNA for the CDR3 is TGTGCCAGCAGTTGGCAGGTGAACACTGAAGCTTTCTTT.

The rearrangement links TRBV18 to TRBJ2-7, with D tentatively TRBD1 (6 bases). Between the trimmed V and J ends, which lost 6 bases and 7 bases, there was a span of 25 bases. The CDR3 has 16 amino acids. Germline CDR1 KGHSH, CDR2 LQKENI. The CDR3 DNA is TGTGCCAGCTCGCGGAGACAGGACCCCAGAGAGGGTGAGCAGTACTTC. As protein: CASSRRQDPREGEQYF. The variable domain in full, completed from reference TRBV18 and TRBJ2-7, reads NAGVMQNPRHLVRRRGQEARLRCSPMKGHSHVYWYRQLPEEGLKFMVYLQKENIIDESGMPKERFSAEFPKEGPSILRIQQVVRGDSAAYFCASSRRQDPREGEQYFGPGTRLTVT.

The CDR3: CASSYKRGRETQYF. The CDR3 region has the DNA TGTGCCAGCAGTTATAAGCGGGGGAGGGAGACCCAGTACTTC. This rearrangement joins TRBV6-8 to TRBJ2-5; 8 nucleotides line up with TRBD2. Germline loops: CDR1 MNHGY, CDR2 SAAAGT. This CDR3 is 14 amino acids long. J was trimmed by 5 bases and V by 3 bases; bases with no gene match: 5.

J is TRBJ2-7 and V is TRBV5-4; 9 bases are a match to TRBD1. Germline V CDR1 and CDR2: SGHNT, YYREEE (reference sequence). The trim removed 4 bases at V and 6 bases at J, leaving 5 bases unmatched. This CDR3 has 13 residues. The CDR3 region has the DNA TGTGCCAGCAGCCTACAGGGGGCCTCCGAGCAGTACTTC. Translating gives CASSLQGASEQYF.

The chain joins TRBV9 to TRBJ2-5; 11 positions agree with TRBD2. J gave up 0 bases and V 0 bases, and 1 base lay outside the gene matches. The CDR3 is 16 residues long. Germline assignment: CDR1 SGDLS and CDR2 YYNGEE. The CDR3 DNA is TGTGCCAGCAGCGTAGGGACTAGCGGGTACCAAGAGACCCAGTACTTC. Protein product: CASSVGTSGYQETQYF.

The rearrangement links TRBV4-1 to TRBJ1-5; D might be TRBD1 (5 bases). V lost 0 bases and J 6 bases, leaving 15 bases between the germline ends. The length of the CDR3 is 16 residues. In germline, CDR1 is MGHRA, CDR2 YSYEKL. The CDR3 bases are TGCGCCAGCAGCCAAGATGTGGGAGGGGTTGGTCAGCCCCAGCATTTT. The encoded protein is CASSQDVGGVGQPQHF.

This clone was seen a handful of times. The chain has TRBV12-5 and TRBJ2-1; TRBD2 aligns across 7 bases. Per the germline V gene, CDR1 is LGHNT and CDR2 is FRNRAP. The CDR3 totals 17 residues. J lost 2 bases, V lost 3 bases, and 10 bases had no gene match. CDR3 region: CASGFSETSSTYNEQFF. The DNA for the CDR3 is TGTGCTAGTGGTTTCTCCGAGACTAGCAGCACCTACAATGAGCAGTTCTTC.

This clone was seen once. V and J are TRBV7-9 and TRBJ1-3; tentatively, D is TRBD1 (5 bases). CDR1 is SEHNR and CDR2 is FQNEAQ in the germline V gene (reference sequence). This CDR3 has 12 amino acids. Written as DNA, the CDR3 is TGTGCAACCAGGGACTCTGGAAACACCATATATTTT. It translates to CATRDSGNTIYF. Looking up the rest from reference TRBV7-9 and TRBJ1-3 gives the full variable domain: DTGVSQNPRHKITKRGQNVTFRCDPISEHNRLYWYRQTLGQGPEFLTYFQNEAQLEKSRLLSDRFSAERPKGSFSTLEIQRTEQGDSAMYLCATRDSGNTIYFGEGSWLTVV.

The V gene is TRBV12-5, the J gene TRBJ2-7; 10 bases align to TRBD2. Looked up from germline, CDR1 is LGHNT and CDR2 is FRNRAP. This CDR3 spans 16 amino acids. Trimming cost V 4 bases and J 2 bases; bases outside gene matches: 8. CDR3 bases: TGTGCTAGTGGTTCGCAACTAGCGGGGAAGACCTACGAGCAGTACTTC. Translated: CASGSQLAGKTYEQYF.

The CDR3: CSVASSGETQYF. CDR3 nucleotide sequence: TGCAGCGTTGCCAGCTCGGGAGAGACCCAGTACTTC. The rearrangement links TRBV29-1 to TRBJ2-5; D uncertain. The ends were cut back, 4 bases at V and 4 bases at J, with 10 bases in the middle. The V gene's germline CDR1 is SQVTM and CDR2 ANQGSEA. CDR3 length: 12 amino acids.

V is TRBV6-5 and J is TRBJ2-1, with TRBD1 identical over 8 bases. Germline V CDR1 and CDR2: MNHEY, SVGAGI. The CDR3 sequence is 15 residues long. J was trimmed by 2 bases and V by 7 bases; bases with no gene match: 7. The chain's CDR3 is CASTGGQAAYNEQFF. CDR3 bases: TGTGCCAGCACTGGGGGACAGGCCGCCTACAATGAGCAGTTCTTC.

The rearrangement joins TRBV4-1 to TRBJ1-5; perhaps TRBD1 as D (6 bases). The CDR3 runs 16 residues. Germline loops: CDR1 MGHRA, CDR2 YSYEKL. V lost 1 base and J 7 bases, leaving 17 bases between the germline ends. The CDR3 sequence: CASSQGPAGEGQPQHF. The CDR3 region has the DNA TGCGCCAGCAGCCAAGGCCCGGCAGGGGAGGGACAGCCCCAGCATTTT.

In nucleotides, the CDR3 is TGTGCCAGCAGTACACCAGGGAATCAGCCCCAGCATTTT. Translated: CASSTPGNQPQHF. The chain has TRBV6-6 and TRBJ1-5; possibly TRBD1 for D (5 bases). The CDR3 consists of 13 residues. Between the trimmed V and J ends, which lost 5 bases and 4 bases, there was a span of 9 bases. From germline, CDR1 is MNHNY and CDR2 SVGAGI (reference sequence).